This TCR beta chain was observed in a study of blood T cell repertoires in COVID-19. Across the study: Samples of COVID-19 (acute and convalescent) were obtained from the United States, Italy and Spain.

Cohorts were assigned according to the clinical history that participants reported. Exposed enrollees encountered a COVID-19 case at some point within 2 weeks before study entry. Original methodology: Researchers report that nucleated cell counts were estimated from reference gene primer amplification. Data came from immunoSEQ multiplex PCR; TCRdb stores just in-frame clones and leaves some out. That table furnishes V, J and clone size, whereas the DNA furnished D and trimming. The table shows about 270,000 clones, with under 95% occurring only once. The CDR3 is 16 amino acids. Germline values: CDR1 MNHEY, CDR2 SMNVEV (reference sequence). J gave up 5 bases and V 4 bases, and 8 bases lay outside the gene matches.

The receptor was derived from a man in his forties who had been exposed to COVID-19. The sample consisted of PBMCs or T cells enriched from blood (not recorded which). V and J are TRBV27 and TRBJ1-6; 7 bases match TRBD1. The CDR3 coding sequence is TGTGCCAGCAGTTCCGAATGGGACAGACATAATTCACCCCTCCACTTT. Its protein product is CASSSEWDRHNSPLHF.